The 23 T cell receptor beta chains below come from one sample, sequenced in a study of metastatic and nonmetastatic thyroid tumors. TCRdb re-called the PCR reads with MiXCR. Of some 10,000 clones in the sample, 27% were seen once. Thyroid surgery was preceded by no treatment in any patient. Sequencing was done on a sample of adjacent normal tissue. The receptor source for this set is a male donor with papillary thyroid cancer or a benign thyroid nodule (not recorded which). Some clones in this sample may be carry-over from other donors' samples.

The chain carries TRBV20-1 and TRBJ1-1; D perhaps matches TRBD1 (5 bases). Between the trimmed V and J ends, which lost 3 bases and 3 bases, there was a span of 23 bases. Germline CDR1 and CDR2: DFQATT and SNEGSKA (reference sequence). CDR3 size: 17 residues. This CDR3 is CSASPPGQGIWDTEAFF. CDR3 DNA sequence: TGCAGTGCTAGCCCCCCGGGTCAGGGAATTTGGGACACTGAAGCTTTCTTT.

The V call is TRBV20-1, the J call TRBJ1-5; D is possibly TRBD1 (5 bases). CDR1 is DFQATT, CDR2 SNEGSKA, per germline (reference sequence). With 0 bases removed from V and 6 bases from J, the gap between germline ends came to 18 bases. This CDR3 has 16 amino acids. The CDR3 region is CSARDVKGQGGQPQHF. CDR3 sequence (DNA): TGCAGTGCTAGAGATGTTAAGGGGCAGGGTGGTCAGCCCCAGCATTTT.

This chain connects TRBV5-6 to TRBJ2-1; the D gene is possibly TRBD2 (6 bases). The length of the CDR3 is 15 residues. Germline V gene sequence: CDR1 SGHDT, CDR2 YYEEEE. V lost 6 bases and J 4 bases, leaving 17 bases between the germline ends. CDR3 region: CASNLPSGGYNEQFF. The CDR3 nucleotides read TGTGCCAGCAACCTCCCGAGCGGAGGGTACAATGAGCAGTTCTTC.

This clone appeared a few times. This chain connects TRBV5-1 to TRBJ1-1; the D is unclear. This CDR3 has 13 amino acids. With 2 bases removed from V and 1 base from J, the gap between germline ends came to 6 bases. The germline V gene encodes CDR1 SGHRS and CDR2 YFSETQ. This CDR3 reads CASSFGQNTEAFF. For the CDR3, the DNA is TGCGCCAGCAGCTTCGGGCAGAACACTGAAGCTTTCTTT.

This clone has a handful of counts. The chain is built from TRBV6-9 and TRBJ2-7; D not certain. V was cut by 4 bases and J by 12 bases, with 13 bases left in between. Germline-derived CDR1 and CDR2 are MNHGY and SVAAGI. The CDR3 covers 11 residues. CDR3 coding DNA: TGTGCCAGCAGTTCCGCCTCGGGTTGGTACTTC. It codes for CASSSASGWYF.

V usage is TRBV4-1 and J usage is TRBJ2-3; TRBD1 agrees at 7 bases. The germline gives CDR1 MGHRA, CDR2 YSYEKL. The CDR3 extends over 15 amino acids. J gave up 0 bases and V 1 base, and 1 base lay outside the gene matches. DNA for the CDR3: TGCGCCAGCAGCCAAGCGGACAGGAGCACAGATACGCAGTATTTT. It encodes CASSQADRSTDTQYF.

The CDR3, as DNA: TGTGCCAGCAGCCAAGACAGCCGGAGGGAGACCCAGTACTTC. Amino acid sequence: CASSQDSRRETQYF. V is TRBV14 and J is TRBJ2-5; perhaps TRBD2 as D (5 bases). The germline V gene encodes CDR1 SGHDN and CDR2 FVKESK. The CDR3 has 14 amino acids. The V and J ends lost 0 bases and 5 bases respectively, with 10 bases between them.

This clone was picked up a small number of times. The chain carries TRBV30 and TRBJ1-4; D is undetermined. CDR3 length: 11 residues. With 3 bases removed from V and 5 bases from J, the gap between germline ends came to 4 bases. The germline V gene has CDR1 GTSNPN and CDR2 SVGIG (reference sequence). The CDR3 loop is CAWSHNEKLFF. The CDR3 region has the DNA TGTGCCTGGAGCCACAATGAAAAACTGTTTTTT. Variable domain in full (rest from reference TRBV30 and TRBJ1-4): SQTIHQWPATLVQPVGSPLSLECTVEGTSNPNLYWYRQAAGRGLQLLFYSVGIGQISSEVPQNLSASRPQDRQFILSSKKLLLSDSGFYLCAWSHNEKLFFGSGTQLSVL.

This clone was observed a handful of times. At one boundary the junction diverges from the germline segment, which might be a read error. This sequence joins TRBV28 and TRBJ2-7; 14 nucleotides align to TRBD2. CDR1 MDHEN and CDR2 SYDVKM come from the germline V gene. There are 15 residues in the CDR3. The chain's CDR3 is CACSRGLAGAYEQYF. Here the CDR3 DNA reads TGTGCCTGCAGCAGGGGACTAGCGGGAGCCTACGAGCAGTACTTC.

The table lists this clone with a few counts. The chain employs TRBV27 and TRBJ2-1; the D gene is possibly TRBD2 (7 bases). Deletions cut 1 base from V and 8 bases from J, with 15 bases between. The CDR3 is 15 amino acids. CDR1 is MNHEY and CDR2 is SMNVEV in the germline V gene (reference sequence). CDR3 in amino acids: CASSLWGRESDEQFF. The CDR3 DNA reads TGTGCCAGCAGTTTATGGGGGCGGGAGAGCGATGAGCAGTTCTTC.

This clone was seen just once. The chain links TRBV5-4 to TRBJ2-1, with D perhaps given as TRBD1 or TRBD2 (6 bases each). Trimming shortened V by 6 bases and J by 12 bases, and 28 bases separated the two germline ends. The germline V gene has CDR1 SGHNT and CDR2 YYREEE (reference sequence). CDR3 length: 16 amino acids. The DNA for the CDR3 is TGTGCCAGCACCCTTGGAATTGGGGGCTTAGCGGAGATGCAGTTCTTC. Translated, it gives CASTLGIGGLAEMQFF.

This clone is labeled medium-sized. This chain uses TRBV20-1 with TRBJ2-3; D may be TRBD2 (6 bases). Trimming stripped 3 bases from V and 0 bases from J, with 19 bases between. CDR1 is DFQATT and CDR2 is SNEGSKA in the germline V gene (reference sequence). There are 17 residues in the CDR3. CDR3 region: CSARSQSGLASTDTQYF. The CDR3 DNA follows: TGCAGTGCTAGGAGTCAGTCGGGACTGGCTAGCACAGATACGCAGTATTTT.

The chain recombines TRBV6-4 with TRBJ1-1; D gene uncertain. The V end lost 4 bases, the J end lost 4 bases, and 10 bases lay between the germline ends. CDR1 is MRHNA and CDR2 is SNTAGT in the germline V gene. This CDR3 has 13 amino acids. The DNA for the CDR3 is TGTGCCAGCAGTGCCGAAGGTCCCACTGAAGCTTTCTTT. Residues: CASSAEGPTEAFF.

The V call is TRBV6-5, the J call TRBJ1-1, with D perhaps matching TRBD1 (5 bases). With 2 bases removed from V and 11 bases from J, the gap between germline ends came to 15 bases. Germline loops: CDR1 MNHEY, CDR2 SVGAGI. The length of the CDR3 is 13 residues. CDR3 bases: TGTGCCAGCAGTTACGGGGGAGTGTGTGTTGCTTTCTTT. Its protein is CASSYGGVCVAFF.

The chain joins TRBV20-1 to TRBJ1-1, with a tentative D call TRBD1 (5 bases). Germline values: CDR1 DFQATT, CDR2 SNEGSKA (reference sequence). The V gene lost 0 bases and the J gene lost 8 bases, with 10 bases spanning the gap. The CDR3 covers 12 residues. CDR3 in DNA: TGCAGTGCTAGAGATCACAAGGGGGAAGCTTTCTTT. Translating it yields CSARDHKGEAFF.

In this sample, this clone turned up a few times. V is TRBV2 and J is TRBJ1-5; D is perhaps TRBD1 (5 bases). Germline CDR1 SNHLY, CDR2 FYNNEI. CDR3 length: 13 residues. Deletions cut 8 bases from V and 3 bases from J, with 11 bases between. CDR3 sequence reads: CASEGDFNQPQHF. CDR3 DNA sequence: TGTGCCAGCGAAGGGGACTTCAATCAGCCCCAGCATTTT.

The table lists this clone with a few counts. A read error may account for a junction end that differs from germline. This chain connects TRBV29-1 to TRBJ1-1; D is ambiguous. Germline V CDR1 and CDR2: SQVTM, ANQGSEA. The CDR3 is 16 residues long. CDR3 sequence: CSVESLRGAGGGEQYF. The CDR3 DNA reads TGCAGCGTTGAATCTTTGCGGGGAGCGGGAGGCGGGGAGCAGTACTTT. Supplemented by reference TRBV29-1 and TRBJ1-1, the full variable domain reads SAVISQKPSRDICQRGTSLTIQCQVDSQVTMMFWYRQQPGQSLTLIATANQGSEATYESGFVIDKFPISRPNLTFSTLTVSNMSPEDSSIYLCSVESLRGAGGGEQYFGQGTRLTVV.

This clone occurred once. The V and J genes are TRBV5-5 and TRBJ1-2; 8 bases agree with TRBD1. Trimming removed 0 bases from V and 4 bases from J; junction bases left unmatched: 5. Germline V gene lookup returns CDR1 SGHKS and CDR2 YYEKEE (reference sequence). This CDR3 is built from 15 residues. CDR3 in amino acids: CASSLARGPGYGYTF. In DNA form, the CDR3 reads TGTGCCAGCAGCTTGGCCAGGGGGCCAGGCTATGGCTACACCTTC.

CDR3 sequence reads: CASSSSNRDSNSPLHF. CDR3 in DNA: TGTGCCAGCAGCTCGAGTAACCGGGACAGTAATTCACCCCTCCACTTT. The chain uses TRBV9 and TRBJ1-6, with 7 bases fitting TRBD1. The CDR3 length is 16 residues. J lost 6 bases, V lost 4 bases, and 10 bases had no gene match. Germline CDR1 reads SGDLS; CDR2 reads YYNGEE. Variable domain in full (rest from reference TRBV9 and TRBJ1-6): DSGVTQTPKHLITATGQRVTLRCSPRSGDLSVYWYQQSLDQGLQFLIQYYNGEERAKGNILERFSAQQFPDLHSELNLSSLELGDSALYFCASSSSNRDSNSPLHFGNGTRLTVT.

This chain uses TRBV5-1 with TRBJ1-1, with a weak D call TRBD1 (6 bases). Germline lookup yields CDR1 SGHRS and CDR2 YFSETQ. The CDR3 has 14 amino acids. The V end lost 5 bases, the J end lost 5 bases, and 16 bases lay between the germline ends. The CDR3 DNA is TGCGCCAGCAGTCTACAGGGAGAGAGGACTGAAGCTTTCTTT. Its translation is CASSLQGERTEAFF.

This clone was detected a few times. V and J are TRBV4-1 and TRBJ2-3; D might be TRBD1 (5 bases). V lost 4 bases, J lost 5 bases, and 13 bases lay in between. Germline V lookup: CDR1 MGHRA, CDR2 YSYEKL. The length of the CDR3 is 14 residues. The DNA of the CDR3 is TGCGCCAGCAGCCTAGATCCTCAGGGAGATACGCAGTATTTT. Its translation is CASSLDPQGDTQYF.

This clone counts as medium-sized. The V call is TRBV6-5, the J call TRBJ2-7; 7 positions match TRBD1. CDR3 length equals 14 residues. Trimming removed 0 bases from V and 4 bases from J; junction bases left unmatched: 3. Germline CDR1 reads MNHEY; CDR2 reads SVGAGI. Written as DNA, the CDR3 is TGTGCCAGCAGTTACTCGCACAGGGGTTACGAGCAGTACTTC. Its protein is CASSYSHRGYEQYF.

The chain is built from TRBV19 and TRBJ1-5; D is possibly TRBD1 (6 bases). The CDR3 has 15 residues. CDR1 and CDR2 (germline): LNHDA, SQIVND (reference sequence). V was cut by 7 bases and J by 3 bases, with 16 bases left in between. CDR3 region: CASKGLQGPNQPQHF. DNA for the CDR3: TGTGCCAGTAAGGGATTACAGGGCCCCAATCAGCCCCAGCATTTT. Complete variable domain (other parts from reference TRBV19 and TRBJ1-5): DGGITQSPKYLFRKEGQNVTLSCEQNLNHDAMYWYRQDPGQGLRLIYYSQIVNDFQKGDIAEGYSVSREKKESFPLTVTSAQKNPTAFYLCASKGLQGPNQPQHFGDGTRLSIL.